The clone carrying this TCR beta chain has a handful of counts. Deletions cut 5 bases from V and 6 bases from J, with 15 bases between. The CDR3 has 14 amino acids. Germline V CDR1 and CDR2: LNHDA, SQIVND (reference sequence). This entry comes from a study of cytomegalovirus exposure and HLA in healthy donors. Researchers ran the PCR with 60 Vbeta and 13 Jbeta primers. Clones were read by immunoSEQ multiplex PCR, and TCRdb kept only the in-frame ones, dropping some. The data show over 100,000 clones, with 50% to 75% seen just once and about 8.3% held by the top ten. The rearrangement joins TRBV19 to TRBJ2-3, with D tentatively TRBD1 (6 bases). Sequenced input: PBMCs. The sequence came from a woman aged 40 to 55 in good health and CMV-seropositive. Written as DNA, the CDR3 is TGTGCCAGTAGTCCCTCGTGGGGACACGATACGCAGTATTTT. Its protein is CASSPSWGHDTQYF.